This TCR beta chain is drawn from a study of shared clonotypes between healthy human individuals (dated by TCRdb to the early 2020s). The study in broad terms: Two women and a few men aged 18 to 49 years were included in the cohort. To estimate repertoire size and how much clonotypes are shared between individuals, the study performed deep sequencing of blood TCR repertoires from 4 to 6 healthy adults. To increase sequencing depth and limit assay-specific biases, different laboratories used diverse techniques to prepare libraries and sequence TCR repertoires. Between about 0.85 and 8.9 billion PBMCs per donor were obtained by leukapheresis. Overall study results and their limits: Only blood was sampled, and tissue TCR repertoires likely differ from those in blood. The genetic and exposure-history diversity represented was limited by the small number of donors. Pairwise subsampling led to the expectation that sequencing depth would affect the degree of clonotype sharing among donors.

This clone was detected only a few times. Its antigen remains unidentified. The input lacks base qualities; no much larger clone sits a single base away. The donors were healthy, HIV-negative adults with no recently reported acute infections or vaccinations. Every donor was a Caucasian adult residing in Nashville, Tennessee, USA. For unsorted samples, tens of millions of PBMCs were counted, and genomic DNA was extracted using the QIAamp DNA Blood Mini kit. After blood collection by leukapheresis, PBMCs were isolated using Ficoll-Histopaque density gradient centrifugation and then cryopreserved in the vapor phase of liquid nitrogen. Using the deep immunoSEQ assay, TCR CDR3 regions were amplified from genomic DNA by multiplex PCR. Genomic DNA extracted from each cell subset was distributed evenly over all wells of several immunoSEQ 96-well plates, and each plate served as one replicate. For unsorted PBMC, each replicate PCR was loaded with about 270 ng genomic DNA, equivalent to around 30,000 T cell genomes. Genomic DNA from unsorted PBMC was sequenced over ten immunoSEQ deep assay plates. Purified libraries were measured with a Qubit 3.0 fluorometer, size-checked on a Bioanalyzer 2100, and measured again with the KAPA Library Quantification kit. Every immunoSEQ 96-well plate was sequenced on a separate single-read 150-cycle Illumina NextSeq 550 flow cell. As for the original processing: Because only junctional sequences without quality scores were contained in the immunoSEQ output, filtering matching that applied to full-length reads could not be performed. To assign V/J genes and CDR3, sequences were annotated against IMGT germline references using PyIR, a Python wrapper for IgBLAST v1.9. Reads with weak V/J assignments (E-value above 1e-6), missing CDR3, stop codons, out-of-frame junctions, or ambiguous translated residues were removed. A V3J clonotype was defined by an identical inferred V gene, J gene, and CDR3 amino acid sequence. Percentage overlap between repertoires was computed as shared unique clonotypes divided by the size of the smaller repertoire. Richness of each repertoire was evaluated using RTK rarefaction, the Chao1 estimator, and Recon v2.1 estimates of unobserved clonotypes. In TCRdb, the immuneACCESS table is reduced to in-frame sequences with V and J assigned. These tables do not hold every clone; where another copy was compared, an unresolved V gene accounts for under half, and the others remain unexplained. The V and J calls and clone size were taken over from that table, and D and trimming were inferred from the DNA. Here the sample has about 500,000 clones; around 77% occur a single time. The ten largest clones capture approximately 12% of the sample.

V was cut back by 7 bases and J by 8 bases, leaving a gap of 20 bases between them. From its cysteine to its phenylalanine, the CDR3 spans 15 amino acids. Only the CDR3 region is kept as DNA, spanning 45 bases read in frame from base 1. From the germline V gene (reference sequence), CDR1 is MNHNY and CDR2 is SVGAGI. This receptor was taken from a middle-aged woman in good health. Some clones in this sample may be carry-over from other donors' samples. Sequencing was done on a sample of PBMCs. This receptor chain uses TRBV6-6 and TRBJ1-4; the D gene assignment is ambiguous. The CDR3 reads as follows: CASTPPGILGEKLFF. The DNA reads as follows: TGTGCCAGCACCCCCCCGGGTATTTTGGGCGAAAAACTGTTTTTT.